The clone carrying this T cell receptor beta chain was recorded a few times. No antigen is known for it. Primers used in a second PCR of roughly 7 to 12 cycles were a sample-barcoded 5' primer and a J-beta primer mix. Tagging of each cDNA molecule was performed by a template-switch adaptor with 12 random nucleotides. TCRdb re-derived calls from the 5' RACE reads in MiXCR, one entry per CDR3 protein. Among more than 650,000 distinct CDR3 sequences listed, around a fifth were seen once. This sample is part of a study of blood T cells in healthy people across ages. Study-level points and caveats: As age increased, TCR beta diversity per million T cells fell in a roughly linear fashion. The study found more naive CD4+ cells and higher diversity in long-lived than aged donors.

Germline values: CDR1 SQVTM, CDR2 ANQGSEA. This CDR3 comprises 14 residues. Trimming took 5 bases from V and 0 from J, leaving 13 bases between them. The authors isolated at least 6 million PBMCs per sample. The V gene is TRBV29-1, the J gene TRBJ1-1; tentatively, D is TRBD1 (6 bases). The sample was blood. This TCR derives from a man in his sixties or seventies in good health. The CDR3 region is CSVRQDNMNTEAFF. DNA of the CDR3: TGCAGCGTTCGACAGGATAATATGAACACTGAAGCTTTCTTT.